These 24 T cell receptor beta chains were sequenced from one sample in a study of T cell clonality in common variable immunodeficiency. Clones were read by immunoSEQ multiplex PCR, and TCRdb kept only the in-frame ones, dropping some. This sample comprises some 60,000 clones, none seen once only. The specimen sequenced was peripheral blood mononuclear cells. The receptors stem from a person aged 18 to 75 in good health.

This clone has a count of ten or more. The read gets to within 3 residues of the CDR3 end, and the germline J gene fills in the rest. The V gene is TRBV2, the J gene TRBJ2-7; 8 bases line up with TRBD1. This CDR3 has 18 amino acids. Trimming removed 3 bases from V and 1 base from J; junction bases left unmatched: 14. CDR1 and CDR2 (germline): SNHLY, FYNNEI. The covered CDR3 bases are TGTGCCAGCAGTGAGGAACCGCCTGGACAGGGTGAATCCTACGAG. Translating it yields CASSEEPPGQGESYE. The whole CDR3 sequence is CASSEEPPGQGESYEQYF.

This clone showed up many times. The missing CDR3 end, 3 residues past where the read stops, is filled in from the germline J gene. The chain links TRBV20-1 to TRBJ2-7; 10 nucleotides agree with TRBD2. Per the germline V gene, CDR1 is DFQATT and CDR2 is SNEGSKA (reference sequence). This CDR3 comprises 14 residues. The V and J ends lost 4 bases and 4 bases, in that order; junction bases with no gene match: 7. The CDR3 is CSAKLAGFFYEQYF. The DNA read from the CDR3 is TGCAGTGCTAAACTAGCGGGGTTTTTTTACGAG.

This clone was picked up many times. CDR3 region: CASSEAGANVLTF. The CDR3 DNA, read in part, is TGTGCCAGCAGTGAGGCCGGGGCCAACGTC. The chain recombines TRBV7-3 with TRBJ2-6; D is unclear. With the read ending 3 residues before the CDR3 end, the germline J gene is used to fill in that end. V was cut by 6 bases and J by 4 bases, with 7 bases left in between. Germline CDR1 is SGHTA and CDR2 is FQGTGA. This CDR3 contains 13 residues. Using reference TRBV7-3 and TRBJ2-6 for the parts outside the CDR3, the full variable domain is GAGVSQTPSNKVTEKGKYVELRCDPISGHTALYWYRQSLGQGPEFLIYFQGTGAADDSGLPNDRFFAVRPEGSVSTLKIQRTERGDSAVYLCASSEAGANVLTFGAGSRLTVL.

The sample holds many counts of this clone. The CDR3 is cut off 3 residues early in the read; its end comes from the germline J gene. The V gene is TRBV7-2, the J gene TRBJ2-1; 9 bases map to TRBD2. Unmatched junction bases numbered 13, after V lost 10 bases and J lost 6 bases. The CDR3 sequence is 15 residues long. Germline CDR1 is SGHTA and CDR2 is FQGNSA. The CDR3 bases that were read are TGTGCCACATGGGAAGCGGGAGGAATGGGCAATGAG. This translates into CATWEAGGMGNE. The entire CDR3 protein is CATWEAGGMGNEQFF.

This clone has a count of ten or more. The CDR3 extends 3 residues past the end of the read, so its final part is completed from the germline J gene. J is TRBJ1-5 and V is TRBV30; D remains ambiguous. CDR3 size: 13 residues. Deletions cut 4 bases from V and 0 bases from J, with 7 bases between. Germline loops: CDR1 GTSNPN, CDR2 SVGIG (reference sequence). The sequenced CDR3 bases are TGTGCCTGGAACAGCCTTAGCAATCAGCCC. Translating it yields CAWNSLSNQP. The whole CDR3 is CAWNSLSNQPQHF. Drawing the rest from reference TRBV30 and TRBJ1-5, the complete variable domain is SQTIHQWPATLVQPVGSPLSLECTVEGTSNPNLYWYRQAAGRGLQLLFYSVGIGQISSEVPQNLSASRPQDRQFILSSKKLLLSDSGFYLCAWNSLSNQPQHFGDGTRLSIL.

This clone was counted many times. With the read ending 3 residues before the CDR3 end, the germline J gene is used to fill in that end. V usage is TRBV18 and J usage is TRBJ1-2, with TRBD1 as a possible D gene (6 bases). The V and J ends lost 0 bases and 4 bases respectively, with 9 bases between them. Germline CDR1 KGHSH, CDR2 LQKENI. The CDR3 loop spans 14 amino acids. The part of the CDR3 DNA that was read is TGTGCCAGCTCACCACCGCAGGGGCGCTATGGC. It codes for CASSPPQGRYG. The entire CDR3 sequence reads CASSPPQGRYGYTF.

This clone was counted many times. The sequenced fragment ends 3 residues before the CDR3 boundary, so the rest is inferred from the germline J gene. The rearrangement joins TRBV30 to TRBJ2-7; 10 bases agree with TRBD1. V shed 5 bases, J shed 5 bases, and the junction held 6 bases outside the gene matches. Germline values: CDR1 GTSNPN, CDR2 SVGIG (reference sequence). CDR3 length equals 13 residues. Incomplete CDR3 DNA: TGTGCCTGGCGGGGACAGGGGAAGAACGAG. Protein: CAWRGQGKNE. The entire CDR3 sequence reads CAWRGQGKNEQYF.

This clone is medium-sized. The read ends 3 residues shy of where the CDR3 ends; the end is completed using the germline J gene. The chain carries TRBV30 and TRBJ2-3; 9 bases are shared with TRBD2. Germline lookup yields CDR1 GTSNPN and CDR2 SVGIG (reference sequence). The length of the CDR3 is 16 residues. J gave up 1 base and V 0 bases, and 5 bases lay outside the gene matches. The sequenced CDR3 bases are TGTGCCTGGAGTGTGGGAGCGGGAGGACGCACAGATACG. It specifies CAWSVGAGGRTDT. The full CDR3 protein reads CAWSVGAGGRTDTQYF.

In its sample, this clone was seen many times. The CDR3 end is not reached by the read, which stops 3 residues before it; the germline J gene fills it in. This chain links TRBV20-1 with TRBJ2-1, with 7 bases lining up with TRBD1. The CDR3 loop spans 15 amino acids. V lost 5 bases to trimming and J lost 3 bases; unmatched junction nucleotides: 10. Germline loops: CDR1 DFQATT, CDR2 SNEGSKA (reference sequence). The part of the CDR3 DNA that was read is TGCAGTGCTTTGCCGACAGGGAAGGTCTACAATGAG. It is translated as CSALPTGKVYNE. In full, the CDR3 reads CSALPTGKVYNEQFF.

This clone was seen at least ten times. The read stops 3 residues short of the end of the CDR3; the missing end is completed from the germline J gene. The chain couples TRBV20-1 to TRBJ2-5; unclear D gene. The V and J ends lost 2 bases and 5 bases respectively, with 15 bases between them. The CDR3 runs 14 residues. Germline assignment: CDR1 DFQATT and CDR2 SNEGSKA (reference sequence). The CDR3 sequence is CSARQVLGGETQYF. The DNA read from the CDR3 is TGCAGTGCTAGACAGGTTCTTGGTGGCGAGACC.

This clone has a count of ten or more. The observed sequence ends 3 residues before the CDR3 terminus, with the missing tail filled in from the germline J gene. The chain recombines TRBV2 with TRBJ2-7; no reliable D call. V was cut by 7 bases and J by 3 bases, with 13 bases left in between. Per the germline V gene, CDR1 is SNHLY and CDR2 is FYNNEI. This CDR3 has 13 amino acids. Partial CDR3 DNA: TGTGCCAGCATCCCGAACTACTACTACGAG. Residues: CASIPNYYYE. The full CDR3 is CASIPNYYYEQYF.

This clone has ten or more counts. The read stops 3 residues short of the end of the CDR3; the missing end is completed from the germline J gene. This chain connects TRBV12-3 or TRBV12-4 to TRBJ2-1; D ambiguous. Between the trimmed V and J ends, which lost 2 bases and 6 bases, there was a span of 5 bases. This CDR3 region has 12 residues. The DNA read from the CDR3 is TGTGCCAGCAGTTTAAGCGTCAATGAG. It codes for CASSLSVNE. The complete CDR3 reads CASSLSVNEQFF.

This clone appeared many times. Read sequence stops 3 residues before the CDR3 end, and the germline J gene provides the missing end. The V call is TRBV7-2, the J call TRBJ2-7; perhaps TRBD1 as D (6 bases). The ends were cut back, 6 bases at V and 0 bases at J, with 9 bases in the middle. This CDR3 contains 13 residues. The germline V gene has CDR1 SGHTA and CDR2 FQGNSA. CDR3 DNA (partial): TGTGCCAGCAGTCGGACAGTCTCCTACGAG. Translating gives CASSRTVSYE. The full CDR3 protein reads CASSRTVSYEQYF.

Many counts were recorded for this clone. The junction departs from the called germline gene at one end, perhaps through a read error. Read sequence stops 3 residues before the CDR3 end, and the germline J gene provides the missing end. The chain recombines TRBV18 with TRBJ2-6, with a possible D match to TRBD2 (6 bases). This CDR3 has 15 residues. Germline assignment: CDR1 KGHSH and CDR2 LQKENI. CDR3 sequence: CASSPPSAGANVLTF. The sequenced part of the CDR3 DNA is TGTGCCAGCTCGCCACCTAGCGCTGGGGCCAACGTC.

With respect to this clone: The read terminates 3 residues ahead of where the CDR3 ends, so the germline J gene completes it. This sequence joins TRBV5-1 and TRBJ2-1; D is undetermined. The V end was cut by 2 bases, the J end by 6 bases, with 6 bases between. CDR1 SGHRS and CDR2 YFSETQ come from the germline V gene. The CDR3 is 12 residues long. CDR3: CASSFGSNEQFF. CDR3 DNA, as far as it was read: TGCGCCAGCAGCTTTGGTAGCAATGAG.

This clone appeared many times. The read is 3 residues too short to cover the CDR3 end, so that end is filled in from the germline J gene. The chain has TRBV28 and TRBJ2-2; D is unclear. This CDR3 comprises 16 residues. Trimming stripped 3 bases from V and 6 bases from J, with 17 bases between. The germline V gene encodes CDR1 MDHEN and CDR2 SYDVKM. The part of the CDR3 DNA that was read is TGTGCCAGCAGTTTCGCACATATGAGGCCCCCCGGGGAG. This translates into CASSFAHMRPPGE. The whole CDR3 protein reads CASSFAHMRPPGELFF.

Ten or more counts support this clone. Read data end 3 residues before the CDR3 end; the end is taken from the germline J gene. The chain joins TRBV19 to TRBJ2-3, with 13 bases matching TRBD2. The CDR3 is 13 residues long. V was clipped by 10 bases and J by 5 bases; unmatched bases: 3. CDR1 is LNHDA and CDR2 is SQIVND in the germline V gene (reference sequence). CDR3 amino acids: CATRTSGRDTQYF. Partial CDR3 DNA: TGTGCCACCCGGACTAGCGGGAGAGATACG.

This clone has at least ten counts. CDR3 sequence: CAWRISSYEQYF. Partial CDR3 DNA: TGTGCCTGGAGGATCAGCTCCTACGAG. V usage is TRBV30 and J usage is TRBJ2-7; no firm D call. The read halts 3 residues ahead of the CDR3 end, with the missing end drawn from the germline J gene. Trimming left V 3 bases short and J 0 bases short, with 6 bases between. Germline V gives CDR1 GTSNPN, CDR2 SVGIG (reference sequence). The CDR3 is 12 amino acids.

In its sample, this clone was seen many times. The CDR3 goes on 3 residues after the read ends, and that part is filled in from the germline J gene. The chain couples TRBV29-1 to TRBJ2-1; 9 bases align to TRBD2. Per the germline V gene, CDR1 is SQVTM and CDR2 is ANQGSEA. Losses at the gene ends were 4 bases for V and 0 bases for J; bases not matched to a gene: 7. The CDR3 contains 16 residues. The CDR3 here is CSVGGGSGSSYNEQFF. Partial CDR3 DNA: TGCAGCGTTGGGGGGGGTAGCGGGAGCTCCTACAATGAG.

This clone was counted ten times or more. The CDR3 protein is CSARPEAGTIIYNEQFF. CDR3 DNA (partial): TGCAGTGCTAGACCTGAAGCCGGGACTATCATCTACAATGAG. The V and J genes are TRBV20-1 and TRBJ2-1, with 7 bases identical to TRBD2. The read ends 3 residues shy of where the CDR3 ends; the end is completed using the germline J gene. Germline-derived CDR1 and CDR2 are DFQATT and SNEGSKA (reference sequence). V dropped 2 bases and J dropped 3; count of bases not matched to a gene: 13. CDR3 length equals 17 residues.

This clone was observed at least ten times. The read ends 3 residues before the CDR3 terminus; that terminus is restored from the germline J gene. The V call is TRBV6-2 or TRBV6-3, the J call TRBJ2-6; weak D call: TRBD2 (5 bases). CDR1 MNHEY and CDR2 SVGEGT come from the germline V gene. V dropped 0 bases and J dropped 3 bases, with 12 bases sitting between them. The CDR3 length is 17 residues. CDR3 DNA, as far as it was read: TGTGCCAGCAGTTACTCGAGGGTTCTTCGTGGGGCCAACGTC. Protein sequence: CASSYSRVLRGANV. The full CDR3 sequence reads CASSYSRVLRGANVLTF.

This clone was observed many times. The CDR3 end lies 3 residues beyond the end of the read and is filled in from the germline J gene. The chain has TRBV19 and TRBJ2-7; the D gene is possibly TRBD2 (6 bases). The V gene's germline CDR1 is LNHDA and CDR2 SQIVND (reference sequence). V shed 4 bases and J shed 3 bases, with 13 bases lying between them. The CDR3 sequence is 14 residues long. The chain's CDR3 is CASSTATRIYEQYF. The covered CDR3 bases are TGTGCCAGTAGTACCGCGACTAGAATCTACGAG.

This clone has ten or more counts. The read terminates 3 residues before the CDR3 end, so the remaining end is supplied by the germline J gene. The chain uses TRBV6-2 or TRBV6-3 and TRBJ2-1, with no clear D. The CDR3 sequence is 13 residues long. Between the trimmed V and J ends, which lost 6 bases and 8 bases, there was a span of 14 bases. Germline-derived CDR1 and CDR2 are MNHEY and SVGEGT. This chain's CDR3 is CASSPSPVYEQFF. The part of the CDR3 DNA that was read is TGTGCCAGCAGCCCAAGCCCGGTCTATGAG.

This clone was detected many times. The read halts 3 residues ahead of the CDR3 end, with the missing end drawn from the germline J gene. The V call is TRBV9, the J call TRBJ2-1; possibly TRBD2 for D (5 bases). The CDR3 contains 14 residues. V shed 7 bases and J shed 9 bases, with 20 bases lying between them. CDR1 SGDLS and CDR2 YYNGEE come from the germline V gene. Incomplete CDR3 DNA: TGTGCCAGCTCTAAGTCCGGAGCAGGAGGTGAG. Protein product: CASSKSGAGGE. The whole CDR3 protein reads CASSKSGAGGEQFF.